This T cell receptor (beta chain) emerged from a study of blood T cell repertoires in COVID-19. CDR1 SGHVS and CDR2 FQNEAQ come from the germline V gene. The V gene end was trimmed by 5 bases and the J gene end by 5 bases; junction bases not matched to a gene: 6. The CDR3 runs to 14 residues. Cohort assignment relied on participant-reported clinical history. The table came from immunoSEQ multiplex PCR; TCRdb's copy has only in-frame clones and leaves some out. The sample contains a few hundred thousand clones, about 87% of which appear only once. The sample comprised PBMCs or T cells enriched from blood (not recorded which). The sequence was collected from a woman in her fifties or sixties who had recovered from COVID-19. This chain connects TRBV7-8 to TRBJ2-7; 10 bases are a match to TRBD1. The CDR3 DNA sequence: TGTGCCAGCAGCACCCGGGACAGGGGCCACGAGCAGTACTTC. Translation: CASSTRDRGHEQYF. Using reference TRBV7-8 and TRBJ2-7 for the parts outside the CDR3, the full variable domain is GAGVSQSPRYKVAKRGQDVALRCDPISGHVSLFWYQQALGQGPEFLTYFQNEAQLDKSGLPSDRFFAERPEGSVSTLKIQRTQQEDSAVYLCASSTRDRGHEQYFGPGTRLTVT.